This record looks at one T cell receptor (beta chain) sequence and its context. The sample originates from a study of CD8 T cells in Susac syndrome. Germline lookup yields CDR1 MNHEY and CDR2 SVGAGI. J lost 1 base, V lost 0 bases, and 11 bases had no gene match. The CDR3 runs to 20 residues. Reverse transcription used roughly 0.5 to 1 ug RNA and random hexamers. TCRdb re-called the immunoSEQ multiplex PCR reads with MiXCR, one entry per CDR3 protein. The sample includes 200,000 or so distinct CDR3 sequences, 90% to 95% of them seen just once. The TCR sequence derives from a human donor with multiple sclerosis. The chain recombines TRBV6-5 with TRBJ2-1; TRBD2 matches 11 bases. The sequencing input was CD8+ T cells from PBMCs. Written as DNA, the CDR3 is TGTGCCAGCAGTTACTCGGGAGCTAGCGGGAGGTTGTGGTCCTACAATGAGCAGTTCTTC. It translates to CASSYSGASGRLWSYNEQFF.